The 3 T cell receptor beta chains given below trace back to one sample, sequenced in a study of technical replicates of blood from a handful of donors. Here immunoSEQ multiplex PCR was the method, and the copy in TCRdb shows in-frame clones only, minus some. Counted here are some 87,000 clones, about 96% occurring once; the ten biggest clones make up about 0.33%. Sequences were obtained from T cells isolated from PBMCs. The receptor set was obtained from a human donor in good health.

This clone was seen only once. CDR3 loop: CAISESGQASSNYGYTF. The CDR3 DNA reads as TGTGCCATCAGTGAGTCGGGACAGGCGTCTTCTAACTATGGCTACACCTTC. The V call is TRBV10-3, the J call TRBJ1-2; 8 positions match TRBD1. V dropped 0 bases and J dropped 0; count of bases not matched to a gene: 6. The germline CDR1 and CDR2 sequences are ENHRY and SYGVKD. The CDR3 extends over 17 amino acids.

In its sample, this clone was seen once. The CDR3 nucleotides are TGTGCCAGCACCGGGGGGGGGAAAGGCTACACCTTC. This codes for CASTGGGKGYTF. V is TRBV27 and J is TRBJ1-2, with D possibly TRBD1 on 5 matching bases. Germline values: CDR1 MNHEY, CDR2 SMNVEV (reference sequence). The V gene lost 7 bases and the J gene lost 8 bases, with 14 bases spanning the gap. The CDR3 has 12 residues.

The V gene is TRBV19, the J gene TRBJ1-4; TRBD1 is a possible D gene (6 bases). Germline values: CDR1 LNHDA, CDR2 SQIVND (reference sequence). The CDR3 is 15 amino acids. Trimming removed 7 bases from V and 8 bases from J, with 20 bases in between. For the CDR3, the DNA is TGTGCCAGTACACCACAGGGCAGGGGAGGGGAAAAACTGTTTTTT. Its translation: CASTPQGRGGEKLFF.